The clone carrying this TCR beta chain was seen just once. Its antigen is unknown. This sample was included in a study of T cell responses to AZD1222 COVID-19 vaccine. About the research overall: Some second doses came at about 4 weeks and others at about 12 weeks; these were pooled. Notes on the study in general: Donors were mostly white British, more females; clonal diversity possibly underestimated. There were repertoire samples only from the period after the peak T cell response.

Germline assignment: CDR1 MDHEN and CDR2 SYDVKM. Trimming left V 3 bases short and J 2 bases short, with 14 bases between. The CDR3 has 16 amino acids. Sequencing was performed with immunoSEQ multiplex PCR; in TCRdb, only in-frame clones are kept and a portion is missing. The sample gives 150,000 or so clones, over 85% of which show up once; approximately 19% is in the top ten. The chain joins TRBV28 to TRBJ1-5, with D perhaps matching TRBD1 (6 bases). The sequences come from peripheral blood, collected on day 0 of AZD1222 vaccination. This sequence originates from an adult in good health. CDR3 sequence: CASSLGPGVGNQPQHF. CDR3 sequence (DNA): TGTGCCAGCAGTTTGGGGCCAGGGGTGGGCAATCAGCCCCAGCATTTT.